The next 17 T cell receptor beta chains were all read from a single sample in a study of shared clonotypes between healthy human individuals. Generated by immunoSEQ multiplex PCR, the TCRdb table keeps only in-frame clones and is missing some. The table has about 2.4 million clones, over 85% seen once. The sample consisted of naive CD4+ T cells from PBMCs. Subset reported: CD45RA+ positively selected. All receptors come from a man in his late teens or twenties in good health. Some clones in this sample may be carry-over from other donors' samples.

The chain has TRBV29-1 and TRBJ2-5, with TRBD2 matching over 7 bases. This CDR3 has 12 amino acids. The V segment lost 7 bases and the J segment 5 bases; nucleotides outside the gene matches: 7. Germline assignment: CDR1 SQVTM and CDR2 ANQGSEA. The CDR3 DNA sequence: TGCAGCGCTGGACTAGGTCGTGAGACCCAGTACTTC. It encodes CSAGLGRETQYF.

The genes are TRBV5-1 and TRBJ2-1; 13 bases fit TRBD2. Looked up from germline, CDR1 is SGHRS and CDR2 is YFSETQ. This CDR3 comprises 14 residues. Trimming at V came to 7 bases and at J to 9 bases, leaving 7 bases not matched to a gene. The CDR3: CASAGLAGEGEQFF. In DNA form, the CDR3 reads TGCGCCAGCGCCGGACTAGCGGGAGAGGGTGAGCAGTTCTTC.

The genes are TRBV5-1 and TRBJ1-3, with 9 bases that match TRBD1. Germline V lookup: CDR1 SGHRS, CDR2 YFSETQ. The CDR3 is made up of 16 amino acids. V shed 1 base, J shed 3 bases, and the junction held 5 bases outside the gene matches. CDR3 nucleotide sequence: TGCGCCAGCAGCTTGCCTACGACAGGGGGTGGAAACACCATATATTTT. This translates into CASSLPTTGGGNTIYF.

The chain recombines TRBV18 with TRBJ2-2, with TRBD1 matching over 7 bases. With 2 bases clipped from V and 3 bases from J, the junction kept 9 bases outside the gene matches. This CDR3 is built from 17 residues. In germline, CDR1 is KGHSH, CDR2 LQKENI. The CDR3 loop reads CASSPLGRGPHTGELFF. The CDR3 DNA reads as TGTGCCAGCTCACCATTAGGAAGGGGGCCCCACACCGGGGAGCTGTTTTTT.

CDR3 sequence (DNA): TGCGCCAGCAGCTTAGGGACTAGCGGGAGTTGGGGCACAGATACGCAGTATTTT. It translates to CASSLGTSGSWGTDTQYF. V and J are TRBV5-1 and TRBJ2-3; 14 bases fit TRBD2. This CDR3 contains 18 residues. Germline V CDR1 and CDR2: SGHRS, YFSETQ. J gave up 1 base and V 2 bases, and 6 bases lay outside the gene matches.

The rearrangement uses TRBV10-3 and TRBJ2-3, with D uncertain. The CDR3 length is 14 residues. Per germline, CDR1 ENHRY and CDR2 SYGVKD. Deletions cut 0 bases from V and 2 bases from J, with 6 bases between. The CDR3 DNA reads as TGTGCCATCAGTGAGTCGAACCCCACAGATACGCAGTATTTT. Its translation: CAISESNPTDTQYF.

This clone was recorded only once. The gene calls are TRBV5-1 and TRBJ1-3; a weak D match, TRBD1 (5 bases). The V and J ends lost 0 bases and 9 bases respectively, with 16 bases between them. Per germline, CDR1 SGHRS and CDR2 YFSETQ. The CDR3 is 15 amino acids. For the CDR3, the DNA is TGCGCCAGCAGCTTGGAGGGCGTCTCTGGGGGCACCATATATTTT. Residues: CASSLEGVSGGTIYF.

CDR3 sequence reads: CASSQYIAGRGETQYF. The CDR3 DNA is TGTGCCAGCAGCCAGTATATTGCGGGACGCGGAGAGACCCAGTACTTC. The rearrangement uses TRBV14 and TRBJ2-5, with D possibly TRBD2 on 6 matching bases. CDR1 and CDR2 from the germline V gene are SGHDN and FVKESK. The ends were cut back, 3 bases at V and 4 bases at J, with 18 bases in the middle. This CDR3 contains 16 residues.

The rearrangement joins TRBV6-4 to TRBJ1-2; 9 bases align to TRBD1. CDR1 is MRHNA, CDR2 SNTAGT, per germline. The CDR3 sequence is 17 residues long. V lost 5 bases to trimming and J lost 4 bases; unmatched junction nucleotides: 14. CDR3 sequence: CASSPDRGFPLSYGYTF. The CDR3 nucleotides read TGTGCCAGCAGTCCGGACAGGGGATTCCCCCTTAGCTATGGCTACACCTTC.

This clone was recorded only once. The chain carries TRBV7-8 and TRBJ1-1, with a tentative D call TRBD1 (5 bases). This CDR3 is built from 15 residues. The ends were cut back, 1 base at V and 10 bases at J, with 19 bases in the middle. Germline CDR1 reads SGHVS; CDR2 reads FQNEAQ. The CDR3 region has the DNA TGTGCCAGCAGCTTAGTGCTGTTTACGGAGCAGGGAGCTTTCTTT. Translated, it gives CASSLVLFTEQGAFF.

V gene TRBV15 combines with J gene TRBJ2-5; D perhaps matches TRBD1 (5 bases). V was pared by 3 bases and J by 1 base, with 15 bases between. Per the germline V gene, CDR1 is LNHNV and CDR2 is YYDKDF (reference sequence). CDR3 length equals 16 residues. CDR3 bases: TGTGCCACCAGCAGTCTCAAACAGGTGGGCCAAGAGACCCAGTACTTC. Protein sequence: CATSSLKQVGQETQYF. The full variable domain, completed using reference TRBV15 and TRBJ2-5, is DAMVIQNPRYQVTQFGKPVTLSCSQTLNHNVMYWYQQKSSQAPKLLFHYYDKDFNNEADTPDNFQSRRPNTSFCFLDIRSPGLGDTAMYLCATSSLKQVGQETQYFGPGTRLLVL.

The chain links TRBV1 to TRBJ1-2. TRBV1 corresponds to a pseudogene. CDR3 length equals 15 residues. The CDR3 is CTSRGRGSPDHGYTF. CDR3 sequence (DNA): TGCACCAGCAGAGGTCGAGGGAGTCCAGACCATGGCTACACCTTC.

This sequence joins TRBV10-3 and TRBJ1-4; 7 bases map to TRBD1. The trim removed 4 bases at V and 9 bases at J, leaving 11 bases unmatched. The CDR3 is 15 residues long. Per the germline V gene, CDR1 is ENHRY and CDR2 is SYGVKD. CDR3 amino acids: CAISATGDAGKKLFF. In nucleotides, the CDR3 is TGTGCCATCAGTGCTACAGGGGACGCGGGAAAAAAACTGTTTTTT.

This sequence joins TRBV5-1 and TRBJ1-2; no clear D gene. This CDR3 contains 17 residues. Germline values: CDR1 SGHRS, CDR2 YFSETQ. Trimming shortened V by 0 bases and J by 6 bases, and 21 bases separated the two germline ends. The CDR3 loop is CASSLGLSRPREDGYTF. The CDR3 region has the DNA TGCGCCAGCAGCTTGGGGCTTAGCAGGCCGAGGGAGGATGGCTACACCTTC.

This chain links TRBV7-3 with TRBJ2-3; D unclear. With 1 base removed from V and 0 bases from J, the gap between germline ends came to 8 bases. Germline V gene sequence: CDR1 SGHTA, CDR2 FQGTGA. The CDR3 is 15 residues long. The chain's CDR3 is CASSLRSQSTDTQYF. DNA for the CDR3: TGTGCCAGCAGCTTAAGGTCACAAAGCACAGATACGCAGTATTTT.

This chain connects TRBV15 to TRBJ2-2, with TRBD1 matching 8 bases. This CDR3 comprises 19 residues. J lost 7 bases, V lost 3 bases, and 19 bases had no gene match. Looked up from germline, CDR1 is LNHNV and CDR2 is YYDKDF (reference sequence). CDR3: CATSSHTIFRTGRGGELFF. CDR3 nucleotide sequence: TGTGCCACCAGCAGTCACACCATCTTCCGGACAGGGCGCGGCGGGGAGCTGTTTTTT.

Details on this clone: Within the sample, other DNA sequences also encode this same CDR3. V is TRBV2 and J is TRBJ2-7; TRBD1 might be the D (5 bases). Trimming cost V 6 bases and J 2 bases, with 8 bases left between them. CDR1 is SNHLY, CDR2 FYNNEI, per germline. The CDR3 runs 12 residues. This CDR3 is CASRGRAYEQYF. The CDR3, as DNA: TGTGCCAGCAGGGGCAGGGCCTACGAGCAGTACTTC.